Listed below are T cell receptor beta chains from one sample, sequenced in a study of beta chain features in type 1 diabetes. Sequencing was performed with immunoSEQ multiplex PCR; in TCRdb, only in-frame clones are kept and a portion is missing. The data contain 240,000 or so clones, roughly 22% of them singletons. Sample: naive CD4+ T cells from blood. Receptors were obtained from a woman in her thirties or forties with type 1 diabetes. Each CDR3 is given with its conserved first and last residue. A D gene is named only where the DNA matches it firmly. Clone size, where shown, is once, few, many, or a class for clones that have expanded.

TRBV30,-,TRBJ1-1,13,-,TGTGCCTGGAGTGTTCGGGGGAACACTGAAGCTTTCTTT,CAWSVRGNTEAFF
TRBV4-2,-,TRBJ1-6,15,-,TGTGCCAGCAGCCAAGGGGTAGGGAGTAATTCACCCCTCCACTTT,CASSQGVGSNSPLHF
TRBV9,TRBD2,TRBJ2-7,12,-,TGTGCCAGCAGCGCTAGCGGGTACGAGCAGTACTTC,CASSASGYEQYF
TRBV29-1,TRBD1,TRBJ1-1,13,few,TGCAGCGTAGCGACAGGGGGCTTCACTGAAGCTTTCTTT,CSVATGGFTEAFF
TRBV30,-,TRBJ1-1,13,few,TGTGCCTGGAGTGTAGGGCGGGACACTGAAGCTTTCTTT,CAWSVGRDTEAFF
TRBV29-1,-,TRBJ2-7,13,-,TGCAGCGTTGTCTGGGGGGAAAGCTACGAGCAGTACTTC,CSVVWGESYEQYF
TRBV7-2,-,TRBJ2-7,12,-,TGTGCCAGCAGCTTACTTGAATCCGAGCAGTACTTC,CASSLLESEQYF
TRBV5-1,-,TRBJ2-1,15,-,TGCGCCAGCAGCCCTGGGGGCGGCCGGTACAATGAGCAGTTCTTC,CASSPGGGRYNEQFF
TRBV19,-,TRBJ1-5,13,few,TGTGCCAGTAGGTTGACTTTCAATCAGCCCCAGCATTTT,CASRLTFNQPQHF
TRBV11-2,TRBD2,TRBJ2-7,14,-,TGTGCCAGCAAAAACCTGGGGGGGTTGACCGAGCAGTACTTC,CASKNLGGLTEQYF
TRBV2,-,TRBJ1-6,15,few,TGTGCCAGCAGGGGACGGGGGGCGGTTAATTCACCCCTCCACTTT,CASRGRGAVNSPLHF
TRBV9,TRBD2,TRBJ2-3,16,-,TGTGCCAGCAGCGTACGGCTAGCGGGAGGAACAGATACGCAGTATTTT,CASSVRLAGGTDTQYF
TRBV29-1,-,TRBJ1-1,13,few,TGCAGCGTTGAAGTCAGATTGAACACTGAAGCTTTCTTT,CSVEVRLNTEAFF
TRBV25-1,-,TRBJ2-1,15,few,TGTGCCAGCAGTCTAGCGTTAGGGTCCTACAATGAGCAGTTCTTC,CASSLALGSYNEQFF
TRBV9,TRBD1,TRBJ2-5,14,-,TGTGCCAGCAGCCCCCGGGACAGCGGCGAGACCCAGTACTTC,CASSPRDSGETQYF
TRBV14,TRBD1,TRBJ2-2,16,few,TGTGCCAGCAGCGCCCGGGACAGGTCCTTCACCGGGGAGCTGTTTTTT,CASSARDRSFTGELFF
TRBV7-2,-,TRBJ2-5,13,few,TGTGCCAGCAGCCCAGGGGTTACGGAGACCCAGTACTTC,CASSPGVTETQYF
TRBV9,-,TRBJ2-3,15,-,TGTGCCAGCAGCGTAGGGCCATCGAAACCAGATACGCAGTATTTT,CASSVGPSKPDTQYF
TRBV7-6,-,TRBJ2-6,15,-,TGTGCCAGCAGCTCCCTCAGATCTGGGGCCAACGTCCTGACTTTC,CASSSLRSGANVLTF
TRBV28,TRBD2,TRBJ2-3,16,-,TGTGCCAGCACCGACACTAGCGGGGGGTTCACAGATACGCAGTATTTT,CASTDTSGGFTDTQYF
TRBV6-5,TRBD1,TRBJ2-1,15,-,TGTGCCAGCAGCCGTACAGGGGACTCCTACAATGAGCAGTTCTTC,CASSRTGDSYNEQFF
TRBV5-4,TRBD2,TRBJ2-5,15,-,TGTGCCAGCAGCTCGGGGACTAGCGGGAGAGAGACCCAGTACTTC,CASSSGTSGRETQYF
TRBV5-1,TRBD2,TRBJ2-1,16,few,TGCGCCAGCAGCTTTCAGCTAGCGGGAGAGGTGAATGAGCAGTTCTTC,CASSFQLAGEVNEQFF
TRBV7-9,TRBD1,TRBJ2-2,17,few,TGTGCCAGCAGCCCTTTCTCCACAGGGGCAGGGACCGGGGAGCTGTTTTTT,CASSPFSTGAGTGELFF
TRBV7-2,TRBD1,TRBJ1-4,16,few,TGTGCCAGCGGACCGGGACAGGGAAGGGGTAATGAAAAACTGTTTTTT,CASGPGQGRGNEKLFF
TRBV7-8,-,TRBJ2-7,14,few,TGTGCCAGCAGCCTCAACAGGGACTCCTACGAGCAGTACTTC,CASSLNRDSYEQYF
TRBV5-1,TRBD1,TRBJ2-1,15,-,TGCGCCAGCAGCTTAACAGGGGAAGGATGGTATGAGCAGTTCTTC,CASSLTGEGWYEQFF
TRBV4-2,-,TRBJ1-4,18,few,TGTGCCAGCAGCCAAGATAAGACGAGAGGAGCACCTAATGAAAAACTGTTTTTT,CASSQDKTRGAPNEKLFF
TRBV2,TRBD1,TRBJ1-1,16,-,TGTGCCAGCACCATGACCGGGACAGGGGATGAGACTGAAGCTTTCTTT,CASTMTGTGDETEAFF
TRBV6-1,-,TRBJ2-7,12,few,TGTGCCAGCAGTGAAGCGGAGAGCGGGCAGTACTTC,CASSEAESGQYF
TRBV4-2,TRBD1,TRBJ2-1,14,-,TGTGCCAGCAGCCAAGTGGACAGGGCCGCGGGGACGTTCTTC,CASSQVDRAAGTFF
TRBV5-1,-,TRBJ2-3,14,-,TGCGCCAGCAGTGAGGCGCTTGACACAGATACGCAGTATTTT,CASSEALDTDTQYF
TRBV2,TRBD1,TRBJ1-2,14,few,TGTGCCAGCAGGGTGACAGGGGATGCCAGCGGCTACACCTTC,CASRVTGDASGYTF
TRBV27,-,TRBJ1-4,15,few,TGTGCCAGCAGTCGCGCGGGGAAGGGTAATGAAAAACTGTTTTTT,CASSRAGKGNEKLFF
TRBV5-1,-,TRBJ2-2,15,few,TGCGCCAGCCGCCCCGCCTACCGGGGCACCGGGGAGCTGTTTTTT,CASRPAYRGTGELFF
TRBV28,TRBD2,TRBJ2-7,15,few,TGTGCCAGCAGGCCCGACCCGGGGGACTACTACGAGCAGTACTTC,CASRPDPGDYYEQYF
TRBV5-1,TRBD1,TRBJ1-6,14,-,TGCGCCAGCAGCACTGGGACAGGCGGGTCACCCCTCCACTTT,CASSTGTGGSPLHF
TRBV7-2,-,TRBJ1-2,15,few,TGTGCCAGCAGCTCAACTCTGACAGGAGGCTATGGCTACACCTTC,CASSSTLTGGYGYTF
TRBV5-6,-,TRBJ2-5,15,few,TGTGCCAGCAGCTTGGGTGGGACTCCGACAGAGACCCAGTACTTC,CASSLGGTPTETQYF
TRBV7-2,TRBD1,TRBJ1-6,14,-,TGTGCCAGCAGCTTATCCAGGGGGAATTCACCCCTCCACTTT,CASSLSRGNSPLHF
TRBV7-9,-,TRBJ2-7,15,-,TGTGCCAGCAGCCCGGGTCCACGGAGGTCCTACGAGCAGTACTTC,CASSPGPRRSYEQYF
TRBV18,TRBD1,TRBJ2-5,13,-,TGTGCCAGCTCATGGACAGGCCAAGAGACCCAGTACTTC,CASSWTGQETQYF
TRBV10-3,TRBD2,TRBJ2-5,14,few,TGTGCCATCAGCTCTAGCGGGGAGGGGGAGACCCAGTACTTC,CAISSSGEGETQYF
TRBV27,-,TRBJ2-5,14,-,TGTGCCAGCAGTTGGGGGACACTCCGAGAGACCCAGTACTTC,CASSWGTLRETQYF
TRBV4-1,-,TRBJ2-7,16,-,TGCGCCAGCAGCCAAGATCTAAGGTCGGGCGGGATGGGGCAGTACTTC,CASSQDLRSGGMGQYF
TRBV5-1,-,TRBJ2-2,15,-,TGCGCCAGCAGCTTTACAGGAACGAACACCGGGGAGCTGTTTTTT,CASSFTGTNTGELFF
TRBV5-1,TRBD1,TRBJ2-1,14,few,TGCGCCAGCAGTGAGGGACAGGTGTACAATGAGCAGTTCTTC,CASSEGQVYNEQFF
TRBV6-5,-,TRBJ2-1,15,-,TGTGCCAGCAGTTCTCCACGGGGCAGGGGATGGGAGCAGTTCTTC,CASSSPRGRGWEQFF
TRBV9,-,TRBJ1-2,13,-,TGTGCCAGCAGCGTAGTCGAGGGCCGGGGCTACACCTTC,CASSVVEGRGYTF
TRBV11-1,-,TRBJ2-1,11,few,TGTGCCAGCAGCCCGGGGGAGGTGGAGTTCTTC,CASSPGEVEFF
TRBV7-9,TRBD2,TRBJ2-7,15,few,TGTGCCAGCAGCTTTGGTAGCGGGAGGTTTGACGAGCAGTACTTC,CASSFGSGRFDEQYF
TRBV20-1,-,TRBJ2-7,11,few,TGCAGTGCTAGAGTAGATCCCGAGCAGTACTTC,CSARVDPEQYF
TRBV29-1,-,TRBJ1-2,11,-,TGCAGCGTTGGGGGGGGCAGCGGCTACACCTTC,CSVGGGSGYTF
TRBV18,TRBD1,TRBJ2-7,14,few,TGTGCCAGCTCACCACCGGGACAGGGCTACGAGCAGTACTTC,CASSPPGQGYEQYF
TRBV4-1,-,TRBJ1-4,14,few,TGCGCCAGCAGCCAAGACCGGGAGAATGAAAAACTGTTTTTT,CASSQDRENEKLFF
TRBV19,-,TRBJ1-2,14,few,TGTGCCAGTAGTATCACAGGGCCGGTTTTTGGCTACACCTTC,CASSITGPVFGYTF
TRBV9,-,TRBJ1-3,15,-,TGTGCCAGCAGCGTAAGGGGAAGCTCTGGAAACACCATATATTTT,CASSVRGSSGNTIYF
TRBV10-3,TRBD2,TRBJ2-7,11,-,TGTGCGGGCGGGAGGGCGCACGAGCAGTACTTC,CAGGRAHEQYF
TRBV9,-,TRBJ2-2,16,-,TGTGCCAGCAGCTCCCGTACAGGGTTGGACACCGGGGAGCTGTTTTTT,CASSSRTGLDTGELFF